Following are 7 T cell receptor beta chains from one sample sequenced in a study of blood T cells in healthy people across ages. Primed by a sample-barcoded 5' primer and a J-beta primer mix, a second PCR proceeded for about 6 to 11 cycles. In TCRdb, the 5' RACE reads were re-called with MiXCR into one record per CDR3 protein. The data hold around 280,000 distinct CDR3 sequences, with around 27% observed a single time. Sequenced sample: blood. The source of these receptors is a woman in her 70s in good health.

This clonotype has more than one count but fewer than ten. The V gene is TRBV20-1, the J gene TRBJ2-7; D gene uncertain. The ends were cut back, 6 bases at V and 0 bases at J, with 9 bases in the middle. CDR1 DFQATT and CDR2 SNEGSKA come from the germline V gene (reference sequence). This CDR3 has 12 residues. The CDR3, as DNA: TGCAGTGCGACGAGTAGCTCCTACGAGCAGTACTTC. It yields the protein CSATSSSYEQYF.

The chain employs TRBV28 and TRBJ2-7, with D possibly TRBD2 on 5 matching bases. The CDR3 covers 12 residues. The germline CDR1 and CDR2 sequences are MDHEN and SYDVKM. V lost 6 bases and J lost 6, with 12 bases in between. CDR3: CASREERSEQYF. For the CDR3, the DNA is TGTGCCAGCAGGGAGGAGAGGAGCGAGCAGTACTTC.

The rearrangement uses TRBV18 and TRBJ2-7; TRBD1 matches at 9 bases. The V and J ends lost 6 bases and 2 bases, in that order; junction bases with no gene match: 5. Germline loops: CDR1 KGHSH, CDR2 LQKENI. This CDR3 has 14 amino acids. CDR3 sequence (DNA): TGTGCCAGCTCCCCCGGGACAGGGACCTACGAGCAGTACTTC. It is translated as CASSPGTGTYEQYF.

The chain joins TRBV12-3 or TRBV12-4 to TRBJ2-7, with TRBD2 identical over 11 bases. The length of the CDR3 is 14 residues. The ends lost 8 bases at V and 3 bases at J; junction bases unmatched: 6. CDR3 nucleotides: TGTGCCAGCCGTACCGGGACTAGCGGCTACGAGCAGTACTTC. Amino acids: CASRTGTSGYEQYF.

Concerning this clonotype itself: At one of its ends the junction is not consistent with the germline gene, which may arise from a read error. The V and J genes are TRBV7-7 and TRBJ1-2; 11 positions agree with TRBD1. The length of the CDR3 is 17 residues. CDR1 and CDR2 from the germline V gene are SSHAT and FNYEAQ (reference sequence). This chain's CDR3 is CASSLGQGADGNYGYTF. CDR3 DNA: TGTGCTAGCAGCCTTGGACAGGGGGCGGACGGGAACTATGGCTACACCTTC. The complete variable domain, with remaining parts taken from reference TRBV7-7 and TRBJ1-2, reads GAGVSQSPRYKVTKRGQDVTLRCDPISSHATLYWYQQALGQGPEFLTYFNYEAQPDKSGLPSDRFSAERPEGSISTLTIQRTEQRDSAMYRCASSLGQGADGNYGYTFGSGTRLTVV.

The CDR3 bases are TGTGCCAGCAGCTTGCTAACCCAGTCTGCAGATACGCAGTATTTT. Translating gives CASSLLTQSADTQYF. The V gene is TRBV7-8, the J gene TRBJ2-3; D is unresolved. Germline CDR1 is SGHVS and CDR2 is FQNEAQ. Trimming left V 3 bases short and J 4 bases short, with 14 bases between. CDR3 length equals 15 residues. Looking up the rest from reference TRBV7-8 and TRBJ2-3 gives the full variable domain: GAGVSQSPRYKVAKRGQDVALRCDPISGHVSLFWYQQALGQGPEFLTYFQNEAQLDKSGLPSDRFFAERPEGSVSTLKIQRTQQEDSAVYLCASSLLTQSADTQYFGPGTRLTVL.

In its sample, this clonotype was seen many times. The rearrangement joins TRBV7-8 to TRBJ2-5; 9 nucleotides match TRBD1. Germline lookup yields CDR1 SGHVS and CDR2 FQNEAQ. V shed 10 bases, J shed 3 bases, and the junction held 3 bases outside the gene matches. The CDR3 is made up of 12 amino acids. The chain's CDR3 is CATRDREETQYF. The CDR3 DNA reads as TGTGCCACCCGGGACAGGGAAGAGACCCAGTACTTC.